The clone carrying this T cell receptor (beta chain) was recorded a few times. Its antigen is not known. This entry comes from a study of immune cell composition in non-small cell lung cancer. General study points: No significant correlation existed between pack-years smoked and tumour clonality. Shared sequences between tumour-reactive and dominant in vivo clones were not proven. Squamous lung tumours showed higher top 10 clone scores and clonality than adenocarcinomas. About 75% of squamous and about 30% of adenocarcinoma cases had tumour-associated clones >0.5%.

TCRdb keeps only in-frame clones here, not all; method: immunoSEQ multiplex PCR. The table shows 2,000 to 2,500 clones, with approximately 72% occurring only once. The CDR3 runs 12 residues. V lost 4 bases to trimming and J lost 6 bases, with 10 bases between them. CDR1 and CDR2 from the germline V gene are SGHNT and YYREEE (reference sequence). The clonotype was recovered from a human donor with non-small cell lung cancer. The genes are TRBV5-4 and TRBJ1-2; tentatively, D is TRBD1 (6 bases). Sequenced sample: lung tumor tissue. DNA of the CDR3: TGTGCCAGCAGCATACGGACAGATGGCTACACCTTC. Amino acids: CASSIRTDGYTF.